Each of the 28 T cell receptor beta chains below was sequenced from the same sample in a study of shared clonotypes between healthy human individuals. Method: immunoSEQ multiplex PCR; TCRdb's copy keeps in-frame clones and lacks some. The sample contains millions of clones, around 90% of which appear only once. Sequenced material: naive CD4+ T cells sorted from blood. Sample subset: CD45RA+ positively selected. The origin of the receptors is a man aged 18 to 29 in good health.

The V gene is TRBV4-3, the J gene TRBJ1-4, with 11 bases lining up with TRBD1. CDR1 and CDR2 from the germline V gene are LGHNA and YSLEER. The CDR3 loop spans 15 amino acids. V lost 6 bases to trimming and J lost 8 bases; unmatched junction nucleotides: 8. CDR3 amino acids: CASSRRTGGEEKLFF. The CDR3 bases are TGCGCCAGCAGTCGACGGACAGGGGGCGAGGAAAAACTGTTTTTT.

For the CDR3, the DNA is TGTGCCAGCAGCGTAACAGGGGGAGATGGCTACACCTTC. This codes for CASSVTGGDGYTF. The chain recombines TRBV7-9 with TRBJ1-2; 8 positions agree with TRBD1. The V and J ends lost 5 bases and 6 bases, in that order; junction bases with no gene match: 5. Per germline, CDR1 SEHNR and CDR2 FQNEAQ (reference sequence). The CDR3 contains 13 residues.

The rearrangement joins TRBV19 to TRBJ1-5; D is unresolved. The V gene's germline CDR1 is LNHDA and CDR2 SQIVND (reference sequence). This CDR3 region has 13 residues. Trimming cost V 3 bases and J 7 bases, with 10 bases left between them. For the CDR3, the DNA is TGTGCCAGTAGTATTTCCGGGTTCCAGCCCCAGCATTTT. This translates into CASSISGFQPQHF.

The chain employs TRBV6-5 and TRBJ1-2; unclear D gene. CDR3 length: 15 amino acids. Trimming left V 6 bases short and J 2 bases short, with 16 bases between. CDR1 is MNHEY, CDR2 SVGAGI, per germline. CDR3 region: CASRTGSSVNYGYTF. In DNA form, the CDR3 reads TGTGCCAGCAGGACGGGCAGCTCCGTAAACTATGGCTACACCTTC.

This clone was detected once. The chain combines TRBV19 with TRBJ1-3, with a weak D call TRBD1 (6 bases). The CDR3 has 14 amino acids. The germline CDR1 and CDR2 sequences are LNHDA and SQIVND (reference sequence). V lost 6 bases and J 0 bases, leaving 9 bases between the germline ends. Here the CDR3 reads CASRGQHSGNTIYF. The CDR3 DNA reads as TGTGCCAGTAGAGGACAGCACTCTGGAAACACCATATATTTT.

The rearrangement joins TRBV30 to TRBJ1-1, with a possible D match to TRBD1 (5 bases). The CDR3 has 15 amino acids. Germline V gives CDR1 GTSNPN, CDR2 SVGIG (reference sequence). V was clipped by 0 bases and J by 6 bases, with 17 bases between them. The CDR3 nucleotides are TGTGCCTGGAGTGTACTTCCAGGGCGGGCGCCTGAAGCTTTCTTT. As protein: CAWSVLPGRAPEAFF.

The chain carries TRBV7-8 and TRBJ1-6, with 8 positions matching TRBD1. The CDR3 length is 17 residues. Trimming took 0 bases from V and 9 from J; bases not matched to a gene: 10. Germline lookup yields CDR1 SGHVS and CDR2 FQNEAQ. The CDR3 coding sequence is TGTGCCAGCAGCTTAGCTCCAGGACAGGGTGGGCGTTCACCCCTCCACTTT. Its translation: CASSLAPGQGGRSPLHF.

Comments on this clone: The same CDR3 is also encoded by other DNA sequences in this sample. The genes are TRBV5-1 and TRBJ2-2; D gene unclear. Germline CDR1 reads SGHRS; CDR2 reads YFSETQ. CDR3 size: 13 residues. The V gene lost 2 bases and the J gene lost 4 bases, with 6 bases spanning the gap. The CDR3 region is CASSLWGTGELFF. The DNA for the CDR3 is TGCGCCAGCAGCTTATGGGGCACCGGGGAGCTGTTTTTT.

This chain links TRBV5-5 with TRBJ2-7; 7 bases are a match to TRBD1. The CDR3 length is 14 residues. Germline CDR1 and CDR2: SGHKS and YYEKEE (reference sequence). V shed 0 bases, J shed 6 bases, and the junction held 6 bases outside the gene matches. CDR3 coding DNA: TGTGCCAGCAGCTTGGCACAGGGGCTCAGCGAGCAGTACTTC. This gives the protein CASSLAQGLSEQYF.

This chain connects TRBV15 to TRBJ2-2; 15 bases agree with TRBD2. The CDR3 contains 19 residues. Germline trimming cut 5 bases from V and 7 bases from J; bases unmatched to any gene: 14. Germline V CDR1 and CDR2: LNHNV, YYDKDF (reference sequence). CDR3 DNA: TGTGCCACCAGCGGACTTCCCGGGACTAGCGGGAGGCGAGACGGGGAGCTGTTTTTT. Translated: CATSGLPGTSGRRDGELFF.

As regards this clone: The same CDR3 also results from other DNA sequences found in this sample. The gene calls are TRBV18 and TRBJ1-4, with D possibly TRBD1 on 5 matching bases. Germline CDR1 KGHSH, CDR2 LQKENI. The CDR3 sequence is 15 residues long. V was clipped by 3 bases and J by 3 bases, with 11 bases between them. Written as DNA, the CDR3 is TGTGCCAGCTCACCCTCGGGGGGGGCTAATGAAAAACTGTTTTTT. As protein: CASSPSGGANEKLFF.

The V call is TRBV28, the J call TRBJ2-7; D might be TRBD1 (5 bases). The CDR3 has 16 amino acids. V gave up 4 bases and J gave up 2 bases, with 18 bases separating them. Per germline, CDR1 MDHEN and CDR2 SYDVKM. The CDR3 bases are TGTGCCAGCAGTTCCTGGCTCCAGGGAACTACCTACGAGCAGTACTTC. Translation gives CASSSWLQGTTYEQYF. Combining the CDR3 with reference TRBV28 and TRBJ2-7 gives the whole variable domain DVKVTQSSRYLVKRTGEKVFLECVQDMDHENMFWYRQDPGLGLRLIYFSYDVKMKEKGDIPEGYSVSREKKERFSLILESASTNQTSMYLCASSSWLQGTTYEQYFGPGTRLTVT.

The chain combines TRBV4-1 with TRBJ2-3; TRBD2 matches 11 bases. The CDR3 runs 16 residues. The germline CDR1 and CDR2 sequences are MGHRA and YSYEKL. With V trimmed by 3 bases and J by 2 bases, 4 bases remained unmatched. The CDR3 bases are TGCGCCAGCAGCCAGCAGGGACTAGCGGACACAGATACGCAGTATTTT. Its protein is CASSQQGLADTDTQYF.

This clone was recorded only once. The chain carries TRBV10-2 and TRBJ2-5; TRBD1 is a possible D gene (5 bases). The germline gives CDR1 WSHSY, CDR2 SAAADI. There are 13 residues in the CDR3. V dropped 8 bases and J dropped 3 bases, with 13 bases sitting between them. CDR3 residues: CASLAQGKETQYF. Written as DNA, the CDR3 is TGCGCCAGCCTGGCTCAGGGTAAAGAGACCCAGTACTTC.

CDR3 sequence: CASSLAVTGGTEAFF. DNA of the CDR3: TGTGCCAGCAGCTTAGCGGTTACAGGGGGCACTGAAGCTTTCTTT. The gene calls are TRBV7-2 and TRBJ1-1; 8 bases map to TRBD1. Germline CDR1 SGHTA, CDR2 FQGNSA. Trimming removed 0 bases from V and 4 bases from J; junction bases left unmatched: 4. This CDR3 spans 15 amino acids.

This chain uses TRBV10-3 with TRBJ2-1; D remains ambiguous. With 4 bases removed from V and 0 bases from J, the gap between germline ends came to 10 bases. In germline, CDR1 is ENHRY, CDR2 SYGVKD. The CDR3 is 15 amino acids. The CDR3 coding sequence is TGTGCCATCAGTGCGGGCAGGAGCTCCTACAATGAGCAGTTCTTC. It is translated as CAISAGRSSYNEQFF.

Comment on this clone: One end of the junction is discordant with germline, which a read error may explain. This chain joins TRBV7-7 and TRBJ1-3; D gene unclear. This CDR3 is built from 13 residues. The germline CDR1 and CDR2 sequences are SSHAT and FNYEAQ (reference sequence). This chain's CDR3 is CASSDTITGTIYF. The CDR3 nucleotides read TGTGCTAGCAGCGACACAATTACGGGCACCATATATTTT.

V gene TRBV5-1 combines with J gene TRBJ2-3; TRBD1 agrees at 12 bases. The CDR3 consists of 17 residues. Germline CDR1 SGHRS, CDR2 YFSETQ. With V trimmed by 6 bases and J by 3 bases, 11 bases remained unmatched. CDR3 DNA: TGCGCCAGCACCCAGTTGGGGACAGGGGGCAGGACAGATACGCAGTATTTT. Residues: CASTQLGTGGRTDTQYF.

Here the CDR3 reads CASSATEKERGPGWAKNIQYF. The CDR3 DNA reads as TGTGCCAGCAGCGCCACCGAAAAGGAGCGGGGGCCGGGTTGGGCCAAAAACATTCAGTACTTC. J is TRBJ2-4 and V is TRBV9, with 8 bases matching TRBD2. V trimming: 3 bases; J trimming: 1 base; junction bases outside the gene matches: 21. Germline loops: CDR1 SGDLS, CDR2 YYNGEE. This CDR3 is 21 amino acids long.

V gene TRBV2 combines with J gene TRBJ2-2; 8 nucleotides match TRBD1. The CDR3 has 17 amino acids. Germline CDR1 SNHLY, CDR2 FYNNEI. V lost 6 bases and J lost 1; bases outside the gene matches: 10. The CDR3 bases are TGTGCCAGCAGCTTTTGGGGCGGGACAGGGAACACCGGGGAGCTGTTTTTT. Amino acids: CASSFWGGTGNTGELFF.

The V and J genes are TRBV6-1 and TRBJ2-7; perhaps TRBD1 as D (5 bases). The ends were cut back, 10 bases at V and 6 bases at J, with 22 bases in the middle. The CDR3 has 14 amino acids. CDR1 and CDR2 from the germline V gene are MNHNS and SASEGT. The CDR3 DNA is TGTGCCACTACGCTCCCCCAGGGTCCAGGCGAGCAGTACTTC. Its translation is CATTLPQGPGEQYF.

The V call is TRBV5-4, the J call TRBJ2-5; 9 nucleotides line up with TRBD1. The CDR3 loop spans 16 amino acids. The junction had 11 bases not matched to a gene; V was cut back by 4 bases and J by 4 bases. The germline V gene has CDR1 SGHNT and CDR2 YYREEE (reference sequence). The CDR3 is CASSHRGQGFGETQYF. CDR3 coding DNA: TGTGCCAGCAGCCATAGAGGACAGGGGTTTGGAGAGACCCAGTACTTC.

The rearrangement uses TRBV9 and TRBJ2-3, with unresolved D. V was pared by 3 bases and J by 6 bases, with 11 bases between. The germline V gene has CDR1 SGDLS and CDR2 YYNGEE. The CDR3 consists of 13 residues. CDR3 bases: TGTGCCAGCAGCGCCCTTACCAGGGATACGCAGTATTTT. Translated, it gives CASSALTRDTQYF.

A single count supports this clone. V usage is TRBV28 and J usage is TRBJ2-7, with D possibly being TRBD2 (7 bases). Germline assignment: CDR1 MDHEN and CDR2 SYDVKM. The CDR3 is 13 residues long. V lost 8 bases to trimming and J lost 3 bases, with 14 bases between them. CDR3 nucleotides: TGTGCCAGCGGGGGGGCTGCTATCTACGAGCAGTACTTC. Translated, it gives CASGGAAIYEQYF. Filled out from reference TRBV28 and TRBJ2-7, the complete variable domain reads DVKVTQSSRYLVKRTGEKVFLECVQDMDHENMFWYRQDPGLGLRLIYFSYDVKMKEKGDIPEGYSVSREKKERFSLILESASTNQTSMYLCASGGAAIYEQYFGPGTRLTVT.

The chain is built from TRBV5-6 and TRBJ1-5; 12 bases match TRBD1. This CDR3 comprises 16 residues. Germline V lookup: CDR1 SGHDT, CDR2 YYEEEE. V dropped 0 bases and J dropped 7; count of bases not matched to a gene: 5. CDR3: CASSLAGTGGGQPQHF. CDR3 sequence (DNA): TGTGCCAGCAGCTTGGCCGGGACAGGGGGCGGCCAGCCCCAGCATTTT.

The rearrangement uses TRBV2 and TRBJ2-2; 10 nucleotides align to TRBD1. The CDR3 has 15 amino acids. The germline gives CDR1 SNHLY, CDR2 FYNNEI. V lost 5 bases and J lost 6; bases outside the gene matches: 6. The CDR3 region is CASSRQGAAAGELFF. The DNA for the CDR3 is TGTGCCAGCAGTAGACAGGGGGCAGCGGCCGGGGAGCTGTTTTTT.

For this clone: The same CDR3 can be traced to other DNA sequences in this sample. This chain links TRBV2 with TRBJ2-7, with 12 bases identical to TRBD2. Trimming took 8 bases from V and 7 from J; bases not matched to a gene: 18. This CDR3 comprises 17 residues. Per the germline V gene, CDR1 is SNHLY and CDR2 is FYNNEI. CDR3 bases: TGTGCCAGCTCTCCTCTAGGACTAGCGGGACTGGTAGGAGAGCAGTACTTC. Its protein product is CASSPLGLAGLVGEQYF.

The count of this clone is one. V is TRBV11-2 and J is TRBJ1-2; TRBD1 is a possible D gene (5 bases). V was pared by 0 bases and J by 5 bases, with 22 bases between. Germline-derived CDR1 and CDR2 are SGHAT and FQNNGV. This CDR3 has 18 amino acids. The CDR3 loop is CASSLDRPGRASPYGYTF. The CDR3 coding sequence is TGTGCCAGCAGCTTAGATCGTCCGGGCAGGGCTTCCCCTTATGGCTACACCTTC.